Below, one T cell receptor beta chain is given with its context. This clonotype was seen many times. The clone's antigen remains unknown. No quality values exist for individual bases; no much larger clone is one base distant. The entry originates in a study of neurological immune-mediated disorders (dated by TCRdb to between 2018 and 2021). A note on the overall study: The study compared peripheral blood TCR-beta repertoires of HTLV-I-associated myelopathy (HAM/TSP) patients, multiple sclerosis patients and healthy controls using UMI-based sequencing. Alongside PBMC samples, the set of 106 TCR-beta libraries contained longitudinal samples, technical triplicates, and paired CD4+ and CD8+ T-cell subsets that had been sorted. The cohort comprised 60 to 75 subjects: some 15 HAM/TSP patients, 35 or so multiple sclerosis patients and 20 or so healthy controls. Results and caveats for the whole study, not just this receptor: TCR clonal expansion was highest in HAM/TSP patients and lowest in MS patients, with MS patients falling below even healthy controls. No identical CDR3 amino acid sequences were found to be shared among expanded clones across subjects, suggesting that TCR-beta repertoires were private in all groups.

To synthesize cDNA, template-switch 5'RACE was performed with a primer carrying a 10-nucleotide random unique molecular identifier so that each TCR transcript was tagged. Over 180 million TCR-beta sequences, covering 15-18 subjects, were produced in each sequencing run. The RNeasy kit was used to extract total RNA. The KAPA Real-time Library Amplification kit was used to amplify TCR-beta VDJ regions with primers targeting the TCR constant region and the 5'RACE anchor. A first PCR added sample indexes and Illumina adaptors, after which a second PCR increased the library yield. After purification with Ampure beads, the TCR product of roughly 650 bp was size-selected on a 2% E-gel SizeSelection system. Before pooling, libraries had their quality checked on a Bioanalyzer, their concentration measured with Qubit, and their quantity determined with the Kapa Library Quantification kit. Paired-end 2 x 150 bp sequencing of the libraries was performed on an Illumina HiSeq 2500. To increase sequence diversity, roughly 23-30% phiX was spiked into each library pool. Processing in the source paper ran as follows. Quality-filtered reads were processed with the UMI-based MiGEC pipeline, which removed over 80% of raw TCR sequences during error correction. VDJ genes were aligned to IMGT germline references, and each clonotype was defined by a unique CDR3 amino acid sequence together with V-J genes. Clonal expansion, Shannon diversity, and CDR3 relatedness (CalcPairwiseDistances, ClusterSamples) were evaluated with VDJtools, and phylogenetic trees were built with CLCbio workbench. A clone was classed as expanded if it had 8 or more unique UMIs, a cutoff based on coefficient-of-variation modelling across technical triplicates. TCRdb applied fastp at Q25 and MiXCR to the public reads, then kept only in-frame beta chains. CDR3 protein sequences are deduplicated, and each keeps its most common genes and DNA. The V and J calls and clone size come from TCRdb's table, not from the authors' own analysis. Recorded for this sample are roughly 62,000 distinct CDR3 sequences; roughly 11% of them occurred a single time. The ten largest clones take up 1.5% to 2% of the sample.

In the germline V gene, CDR1 corresponds to SGHDN and CDR2 to FVKESK. V is pared back by 4 bases and J by 7 bases, with 8 bases lying between the germline termini. Including cysteine and phenylalanine, the CDR3 has 13 amino acids. CDR3 DNA only is kept here, 39 bases in frame from base 1. The healthy controls were volunteers from a blood bank in Maryland, USA. Unsorted PBMC libraries were generated from 2 million PBMCs stored in RNAlater at -80 °C until RNA extraction. Peripheral blood underwent Ficoll-Hypaque density gradient centrifugation to isolate PBMCs, which were then cryopreserved in liquid nitrogen.

The sequenced material came from PBMCs. The receptor chain draws on TRBV14 and TRBJ1-6, with no confident D gene call. The sequence was obtained from a man in his sixties in good health. The bases read TGTGCCAGCAGCCGACTGTCGAATTCACCCCTCCACTTT. This is translated as CASSRLSNSPLHF.